Shown below are 7 T cell receptor beta chains from a single sample sequenced in a study of blood T cell repertoires in COVID-19. Produced via immunoSEQ multiplex PCR; TCRdb's table is partial and in-frame only. This sample has approximately 220,000 clones, with over 80% found just once. The material sequenced was PBMCs or T cells enriched from blood (not recorded which). The receptors come from a young man who had recovered from COVID-19.

This chain joins TRBV3-1 (or the pseudogene TRBV3-2) and TRBJ2-1; TRBD2 agrees at 13 bases. The CDR3 extends over 15 amino acids. V lost 8 bases, J lost 8 bases, and 9 bases stayed unmatched. From germline, CDR1 is LGHDT and CDR2 YNNKEL (reference sequence). For the CDR3, the DNA is TGTGCCAGCCGGACTAGCGGGAGTTTAGTTGATGAGCAGTTCTTC. Its translation: CASRTSGSLVDEQFF.

The J gene is TRBJ1-2, the V gene TRBV18; 9 bases are shared with TRBD1. V lost 1 base to trimming and J lost 8 bases; unmatched junction nucleotides: 8. Germline CDR1 is KGHSH and CDR2 is LQKENI. The CDR3 runs 15 residues. The CDR3 sequence is CASSPLTRDREGYTF. CDR3 sequence (DNA): TGTGCCAGCTCACCACTGACCCGGGACAGGGAAGGCTACACCTTC.

This clone is a singleton in its sample. The chain is built from TRBV3-1 (or the pseudogene TRBV3-2) and TRBJ2-3; 12 bases map to TRBD2. This CDR3 is 17 amino acids long. CDR1 and CDR2 from the germline V gene are LGHDT and YNNKEL (reference sequence). After removal of 4 bases from V and 5 bases from J, the junction contained 10 bases not matched to a gene. The CDR3 here is CASSLRLAGAAQDTQYF. The CDR3 bases are TGTGCCAGCAGCCTTCGACTAGCGGGGGCCGCACAAGATACGCAGTATTTT.

The V and J genes are TRBV7-6 and TRBJ1-1; 9 nucleotides agree with TRBD1. This CDR3 spans 15 amino acids. V lost 5 bases, J lost 3 bases, and 7 bases stayed unmatched. Germline CDR1 reads SGHVS; CDR2 reads FNYEAQ. The CDR3 region is CASSQSQGAHTEAFF. DNA for the CDR3: TGTGCCAGCAGCCAATCACAGGGGGCCCACACTGAAGCTTTCTTT.

This clone appeared once. This sequence joins TRBV3-1 (or the pseudogene TRBV3-2) and TRBJ1-2, with D unclear. The germline V gene encodes CDR1 LGHDT and CDR2 YNNKEL (reference sequence). This CDR3 has 14 residues. The ends were cut back, 1 base at V and 5 bases at J, with 11 bases in the middle. The CDR3 sequence is CASSQAQERYGYTF. The CDR3 nucleotides read TGTGCCAGCAGCCAAGCCCAGGAAAGGTATGGCTACACCTTC.

This clone was recorded once. The chain is built from TRBV4-1 and TRBJ2-7; possibly TRBD1 for D (5 bases). V shed 2 bases and J shed 2 bases, with 13 bases lying between them. CDR1 is MGHRA, CDR2 YSYEKL, per germline. The CDR3 spans 15 residues. The CDR3 reads CASSQLSGPTYEQYF. The CDR3 region has the DNA TGCGCCAGCAGCCAATTGTCAGGGCCGACCTACGAGCAGTACTTC.

The V gene is TRBV10-1, the J gene TRBJ2-7, with TRBD1 as a possible D gene (5 bases). Trimming pared 8 bases from V and 1 base from J, leaving 9 bases between. The CDR3 length is 12 residues. Germline-derived CDR1 and CDR2 are WNHNN and SYGVQD (reference sequence). CDR3 sequence reads: CASSGSSYEQYF. The CDR3 coding sequence is TGCGCCAGCTCAGGGTCTTCCTACGAGCAGTACTTC.